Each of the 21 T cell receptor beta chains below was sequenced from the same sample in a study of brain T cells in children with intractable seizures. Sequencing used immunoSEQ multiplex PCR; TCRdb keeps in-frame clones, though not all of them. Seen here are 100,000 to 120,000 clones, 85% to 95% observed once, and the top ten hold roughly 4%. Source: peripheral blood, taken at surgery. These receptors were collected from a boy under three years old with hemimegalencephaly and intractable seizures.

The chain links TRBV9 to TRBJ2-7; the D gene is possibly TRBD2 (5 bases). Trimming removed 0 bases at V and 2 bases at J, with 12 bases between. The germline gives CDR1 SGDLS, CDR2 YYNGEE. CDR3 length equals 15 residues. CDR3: CASSVGRGKTYEQYF. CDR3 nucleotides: TGTGCCAGCAGCGTAGGGAGAGGGAAGACCTACGAGCAGTACTTC.

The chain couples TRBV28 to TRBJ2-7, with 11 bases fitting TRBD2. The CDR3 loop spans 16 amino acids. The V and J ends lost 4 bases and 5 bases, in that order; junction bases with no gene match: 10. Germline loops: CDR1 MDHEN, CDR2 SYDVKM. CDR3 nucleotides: TGTGCCAGCAGTTATATCTCGGGACTAGCGGCTCACGAGCAGTACTTC. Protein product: CASSYISGLAAHEQYF.

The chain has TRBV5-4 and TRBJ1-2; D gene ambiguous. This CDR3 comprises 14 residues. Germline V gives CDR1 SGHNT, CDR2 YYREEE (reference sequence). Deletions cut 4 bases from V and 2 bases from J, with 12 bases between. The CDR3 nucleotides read TGTGCCAGCAGCCCCCGGACGGCAAACTATGGCTACACCTTC. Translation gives CASSPRTANYGYTF.

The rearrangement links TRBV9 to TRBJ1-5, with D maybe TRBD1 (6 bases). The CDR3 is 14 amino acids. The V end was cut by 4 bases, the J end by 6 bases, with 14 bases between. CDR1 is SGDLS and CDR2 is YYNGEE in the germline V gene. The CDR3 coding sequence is TGTGCCAGCAGCCCAGGAGGGGGGCTTCAGCCCCAGCATTTT. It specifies CASSPGGGLQPQHF.

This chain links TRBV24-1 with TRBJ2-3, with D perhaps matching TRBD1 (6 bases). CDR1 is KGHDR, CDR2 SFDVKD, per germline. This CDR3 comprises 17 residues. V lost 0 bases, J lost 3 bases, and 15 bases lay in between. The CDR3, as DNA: TGTGCCACCAGTGATTTGGGTCGAGGGACACGAACAGATACGCAGTATTTT. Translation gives CATSDLGRGTRTDTQYF.

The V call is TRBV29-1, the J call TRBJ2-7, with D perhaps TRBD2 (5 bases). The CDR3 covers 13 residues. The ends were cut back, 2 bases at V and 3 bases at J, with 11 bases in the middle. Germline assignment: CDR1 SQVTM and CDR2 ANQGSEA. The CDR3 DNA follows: TGCAGCGTTGAAAGAGGGTTCGGCTACGAGCAGTACTTC. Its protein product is CSVERGFGYEQYF.

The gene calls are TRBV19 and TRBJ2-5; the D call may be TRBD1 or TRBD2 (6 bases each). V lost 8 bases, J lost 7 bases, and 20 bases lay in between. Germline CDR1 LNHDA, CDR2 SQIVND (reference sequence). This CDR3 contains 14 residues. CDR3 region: CASGPGAALRTQYF. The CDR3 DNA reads TGTGCCAGTGGGCCGGGGGCCGCTCTTCGGACCCAGTACTTC.

The CDR3 bases are TGTGCCAGCAGCTTAGTTTTTTTAGCGGTGAAAGAGACCCAGTACTTC. Protein: CASSLVFLAVKETQYF. The chain recombines TRBV11-2 with TRBJ2-5; D is perhaps TRBD2 (6 bases). CDR1 is SGHAT and CDR2 is FQNNGV in the germline V gene. The CDR3 totals 16 residues. The ends were cut back, 1 base at V and 3 bases at J, with 15 bases in the middle.

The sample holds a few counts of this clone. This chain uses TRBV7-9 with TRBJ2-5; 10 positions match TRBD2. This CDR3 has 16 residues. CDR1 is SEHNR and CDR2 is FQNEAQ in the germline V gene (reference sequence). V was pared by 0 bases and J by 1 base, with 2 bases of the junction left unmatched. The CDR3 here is CASSLAGLATQETQYF. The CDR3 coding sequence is TGTGCCAGCAGCTTAGCGGGACTAGCGACCCAAGAGACCCAGTACTTC.

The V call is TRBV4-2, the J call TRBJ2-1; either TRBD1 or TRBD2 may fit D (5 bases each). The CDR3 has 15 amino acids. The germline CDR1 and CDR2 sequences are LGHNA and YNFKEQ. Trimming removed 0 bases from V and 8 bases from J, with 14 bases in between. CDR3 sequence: CASSQEGLVGDEQFF. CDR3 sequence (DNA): TGTGCCAGCAGCCAAGAGGGGCTAGTCGGGGATGAGCAGTTCTTC.

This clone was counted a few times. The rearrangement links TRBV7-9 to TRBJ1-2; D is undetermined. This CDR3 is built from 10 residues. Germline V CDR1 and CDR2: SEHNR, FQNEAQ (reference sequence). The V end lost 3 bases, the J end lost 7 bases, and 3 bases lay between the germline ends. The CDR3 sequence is CASSFGGYTF. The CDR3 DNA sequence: TGTGCCAGCAGCTTCGGTGGCTACACCTTC.

CDR3: CASSVEELEGTYEQYF. DNA of the CDR3: TGTGCCAGCAGCGTAGAGGAGCTGGAGGGGACCTACGAGCAGTACTTC. The V call is TRBV9, the J call TRBJ2-7; tentatively, D is TRBD2 (6 bases). V lost 0 bases to trimming and J lost 2 bases, with 15 bases between them. Germline CDR1 SGDLS, CDR2 YYNGEE. CDR3 length: 16 amino acids. Full variable domain (remainder filled in from reference TRBV9 and TRBJ2-7): DSGVTQTPKHLITATGQRVTLRCSPRSGDLSVYWYQQSLDQGLQFLIQYYNGEERAKGNILERFSAQQFPDLHSELNLSSLELGDSALYFCASSVEELEGTYEQYFGPGTRLTVT.

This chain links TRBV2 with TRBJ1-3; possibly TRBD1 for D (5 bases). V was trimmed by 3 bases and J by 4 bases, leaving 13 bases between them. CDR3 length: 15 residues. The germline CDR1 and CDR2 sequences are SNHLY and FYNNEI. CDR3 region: CASSDFGGSGNTIYF. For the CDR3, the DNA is TGTGCCAGCAGTGATTTCGGGGGGTCAGGAAACACCATATATTTT.

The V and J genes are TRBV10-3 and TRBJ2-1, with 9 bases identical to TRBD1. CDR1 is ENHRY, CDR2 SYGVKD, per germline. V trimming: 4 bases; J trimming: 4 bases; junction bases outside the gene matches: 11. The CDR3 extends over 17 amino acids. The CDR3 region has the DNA TGTGCCATCAGTGTAAATCAAGGACAGGGGCTATACAATGAGCAGTTCTTC. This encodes CAISVNQGQGLYNEQFF.

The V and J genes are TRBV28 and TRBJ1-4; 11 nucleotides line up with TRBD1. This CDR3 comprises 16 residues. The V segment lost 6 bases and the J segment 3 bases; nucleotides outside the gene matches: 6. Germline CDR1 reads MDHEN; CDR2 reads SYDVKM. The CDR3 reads CASRRTGGWANEKLFF. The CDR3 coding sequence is TGTGCCAGCAGACGGACAGGGGGCTGGGCTAATGAAAAACTGTTTTTT.

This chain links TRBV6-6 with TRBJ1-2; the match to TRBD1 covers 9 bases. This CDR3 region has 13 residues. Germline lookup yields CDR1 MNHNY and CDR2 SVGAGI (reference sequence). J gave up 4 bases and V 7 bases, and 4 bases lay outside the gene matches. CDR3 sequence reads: CASNPGQGYGYTF. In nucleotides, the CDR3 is TGTGCCAGCAACCCGGGACAGGGCTATGGCTACACCTTC.

CDR3 amino acids: CAWSSGYEQYF. Written as DNA, the CDR3 is TGTGCCTGGAGTTCTGGATACGAGCAGTACTTC. The chain joins TRBV30 to TRBJ2-7; D gene unclear. The CDR3 is made up of 11 amino acids. V was cut by 2 bases and J by 4 bases, with 6 bases left in between. Germline CDR1 reads GTSNPN; CDR2 reads SVGIG (reference sequence).

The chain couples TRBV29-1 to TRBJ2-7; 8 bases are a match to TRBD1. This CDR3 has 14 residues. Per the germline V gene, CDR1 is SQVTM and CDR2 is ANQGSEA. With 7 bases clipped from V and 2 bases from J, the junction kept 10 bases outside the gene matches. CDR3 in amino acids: CSGRRDRPTYEQYF. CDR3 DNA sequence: TGCAGCGGAAGGAGGGACAGGCCGACCTACGAGCAGTACTTC.

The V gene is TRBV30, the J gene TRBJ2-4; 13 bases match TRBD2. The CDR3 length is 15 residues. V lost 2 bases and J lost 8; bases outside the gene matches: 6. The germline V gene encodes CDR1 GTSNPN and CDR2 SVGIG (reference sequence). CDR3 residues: CAWSQLAGGFDIQYF. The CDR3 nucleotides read TGTGCCTGGAGTCAACTAGCGGGAGGGTTTGACATTCAGTACTTC.

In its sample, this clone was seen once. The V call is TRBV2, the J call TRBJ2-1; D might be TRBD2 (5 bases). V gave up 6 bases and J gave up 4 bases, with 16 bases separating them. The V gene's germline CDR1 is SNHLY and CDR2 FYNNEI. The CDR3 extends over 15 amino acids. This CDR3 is CASRQEGTSYNEQFF. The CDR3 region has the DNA TGTGCCAGCAGGCAAGAGGGAACGTCGTACAATGAGCAGTTCTTC.

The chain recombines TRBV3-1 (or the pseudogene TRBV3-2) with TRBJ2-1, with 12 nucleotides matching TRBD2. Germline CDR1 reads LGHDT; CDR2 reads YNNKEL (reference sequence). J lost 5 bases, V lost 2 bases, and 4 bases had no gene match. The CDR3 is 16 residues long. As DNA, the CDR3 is TGTGCCAGCAGCCAACCTACTAGCGGGAGGAACAATGAGCAGTTCTTC. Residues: CASSQPTSGRNNEQFF.